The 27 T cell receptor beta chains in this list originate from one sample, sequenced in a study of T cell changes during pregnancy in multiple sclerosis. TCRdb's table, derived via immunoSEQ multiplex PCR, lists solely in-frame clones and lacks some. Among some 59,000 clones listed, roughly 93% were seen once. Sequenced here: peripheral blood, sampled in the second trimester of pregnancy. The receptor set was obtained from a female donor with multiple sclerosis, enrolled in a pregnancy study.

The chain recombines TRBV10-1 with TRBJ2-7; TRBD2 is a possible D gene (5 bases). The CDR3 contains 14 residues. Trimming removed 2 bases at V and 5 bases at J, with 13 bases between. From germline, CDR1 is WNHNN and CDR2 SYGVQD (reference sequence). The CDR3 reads CASSENRGIHEQYF. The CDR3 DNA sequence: TGCGCCAGCAGTGAGAACCGGGGAATTCACGAGCAGTACTTC.

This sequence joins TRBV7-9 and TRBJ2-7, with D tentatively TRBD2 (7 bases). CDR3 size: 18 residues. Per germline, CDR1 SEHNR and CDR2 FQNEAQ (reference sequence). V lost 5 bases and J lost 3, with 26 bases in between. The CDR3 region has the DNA TGTGCCAGCAGCCCCCTATGGGGGGGACAACCAGGACTCTACGAGCAGTACTTC. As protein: CASSPLWGGQPGLYEQYF.

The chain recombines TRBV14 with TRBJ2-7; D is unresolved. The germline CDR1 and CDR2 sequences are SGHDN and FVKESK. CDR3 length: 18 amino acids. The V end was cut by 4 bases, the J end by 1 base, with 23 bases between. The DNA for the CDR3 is TGTGCCAGCAGCCCTAGTAGATCAACCCGACGGAGTTCCTACGAGCAGTACTTC. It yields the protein CASSPSRSTRRSSYEQYF.

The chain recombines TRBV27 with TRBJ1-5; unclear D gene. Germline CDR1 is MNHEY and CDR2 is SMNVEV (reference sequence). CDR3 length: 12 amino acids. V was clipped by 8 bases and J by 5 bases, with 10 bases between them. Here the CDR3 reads CASGPLDQPQHF. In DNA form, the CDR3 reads TGTGCCAGCGGCCCGTTGGATCAGCCCCAGCATTTT.

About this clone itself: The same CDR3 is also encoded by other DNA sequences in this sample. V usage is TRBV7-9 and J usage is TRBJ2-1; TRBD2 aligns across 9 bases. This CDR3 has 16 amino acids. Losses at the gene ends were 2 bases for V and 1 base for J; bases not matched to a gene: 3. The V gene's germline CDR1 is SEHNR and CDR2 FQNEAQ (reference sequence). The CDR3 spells CASSLSLAGSYNEQFF. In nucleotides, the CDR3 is TGTGCCAGCAGCTTATCCCTAGCGGGGTCCTACAATGAGCAGTTCTTC. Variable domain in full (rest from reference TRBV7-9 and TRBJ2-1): DTGVSQNPRHKITKRGQNVTFRCDPISEHNRLYWYRQTLGQGPEFLTYFQNEAQLEKSRLLSDRFSAERPKGSFSTLEIQRTEQGDSAMYLCASSLSLAGSYNEQFFGPGTRLTVL.

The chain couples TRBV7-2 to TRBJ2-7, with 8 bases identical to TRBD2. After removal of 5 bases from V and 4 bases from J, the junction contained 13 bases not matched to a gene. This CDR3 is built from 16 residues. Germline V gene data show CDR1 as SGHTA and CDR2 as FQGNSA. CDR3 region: CASSLDAGTSKYEQYF. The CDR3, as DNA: TGTGCCAGCAGCCTAGATGCCGGGACTAGTAAGTACGAGCAGTACTTC.

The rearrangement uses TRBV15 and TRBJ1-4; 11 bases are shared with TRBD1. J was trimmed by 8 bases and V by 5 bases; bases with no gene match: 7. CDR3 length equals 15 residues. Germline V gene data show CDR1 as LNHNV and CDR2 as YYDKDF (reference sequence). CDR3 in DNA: TGTGCCACCAGCGGGGACAGGGGGAGGCCGGAAAAACTGTTTTTT. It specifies CATSGDRGRPEKLFF.

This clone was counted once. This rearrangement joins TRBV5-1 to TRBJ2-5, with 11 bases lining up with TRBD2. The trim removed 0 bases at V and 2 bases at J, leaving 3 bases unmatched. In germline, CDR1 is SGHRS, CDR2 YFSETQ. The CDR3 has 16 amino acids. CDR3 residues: CASSLGVAGGQETQYF. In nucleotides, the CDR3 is TGCGCCAGCAGCTTGGGTGTAGCGGGGGGGCAAGAGACCCAGTACTTC.

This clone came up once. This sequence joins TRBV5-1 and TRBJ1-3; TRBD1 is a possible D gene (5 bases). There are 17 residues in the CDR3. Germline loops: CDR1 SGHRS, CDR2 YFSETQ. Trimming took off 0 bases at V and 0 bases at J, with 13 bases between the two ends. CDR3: CASSLAGGGSSGNTIYF. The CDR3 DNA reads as TGCGCCAGCAGCTTGGCCGGGGGGGGAAGCTCTGGAAACACCATATATTTT.

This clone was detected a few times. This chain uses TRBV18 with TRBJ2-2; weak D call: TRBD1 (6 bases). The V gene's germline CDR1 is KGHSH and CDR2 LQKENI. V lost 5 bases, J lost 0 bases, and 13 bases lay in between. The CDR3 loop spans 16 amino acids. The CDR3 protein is CASSWLDSANTGELFF. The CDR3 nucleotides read TGTGCCAGCTCATGGTTGGACAGCGCGAACACCGGGGAGCTGTTTTTT.

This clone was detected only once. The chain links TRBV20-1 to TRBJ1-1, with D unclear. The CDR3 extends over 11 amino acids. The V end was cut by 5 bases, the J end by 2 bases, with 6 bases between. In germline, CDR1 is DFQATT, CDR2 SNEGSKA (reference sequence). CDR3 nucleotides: TGCAGTGCTTTATTTAACACTGAAGCTTTCTTT. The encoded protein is CSALFNTEAFF.

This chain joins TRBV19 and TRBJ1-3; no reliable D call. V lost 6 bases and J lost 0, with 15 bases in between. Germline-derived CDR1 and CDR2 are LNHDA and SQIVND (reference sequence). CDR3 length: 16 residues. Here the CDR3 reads CASSLLLGDSGNTIYF. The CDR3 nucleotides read TGTGCCAGTAGCCTATTACTAGGCGACTCTGGAAACACCATATATTTT.

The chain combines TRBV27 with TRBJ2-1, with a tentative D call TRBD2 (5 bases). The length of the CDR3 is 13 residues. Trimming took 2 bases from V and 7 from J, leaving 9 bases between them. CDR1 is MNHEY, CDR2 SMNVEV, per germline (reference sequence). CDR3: CASSLISGNEQFF. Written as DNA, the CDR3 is TGTGCCAGCAGTTTAATAAGCGGAAATGAGCAGTTCTTC.

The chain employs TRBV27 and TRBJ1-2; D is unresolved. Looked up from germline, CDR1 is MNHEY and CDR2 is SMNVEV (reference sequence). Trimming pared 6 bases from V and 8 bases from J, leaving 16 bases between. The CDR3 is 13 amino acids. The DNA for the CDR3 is TGTGCCAGCAGCCAGGCTACGATGGAAGGCTACACCTTC. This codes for CASSQATMEGYTF.

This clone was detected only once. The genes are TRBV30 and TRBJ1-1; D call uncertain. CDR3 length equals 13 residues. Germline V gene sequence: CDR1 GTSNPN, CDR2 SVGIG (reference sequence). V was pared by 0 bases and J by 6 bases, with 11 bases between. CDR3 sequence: CAWSVHAGSEAFF. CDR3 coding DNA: TGTGCCTGGAGTGTACACGCGGGCTCTGAAGCTTTCTTT.

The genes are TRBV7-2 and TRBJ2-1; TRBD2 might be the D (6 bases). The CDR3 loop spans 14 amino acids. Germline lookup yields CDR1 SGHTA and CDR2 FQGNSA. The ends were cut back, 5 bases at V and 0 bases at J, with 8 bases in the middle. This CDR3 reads CASSPTSSYNEQFF. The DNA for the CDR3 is TGTGCCAGCAGCCCGACTAGCTCCTACAATGAGCAGTTCTTC.

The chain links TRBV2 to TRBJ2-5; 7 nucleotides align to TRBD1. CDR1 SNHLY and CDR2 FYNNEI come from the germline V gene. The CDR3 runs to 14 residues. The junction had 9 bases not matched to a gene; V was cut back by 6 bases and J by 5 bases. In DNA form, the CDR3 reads TGTGCCAGCAGGCAGGACAGGTGGGGGGAGACCCAGTACTTC. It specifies CASRQDRWGETQYF. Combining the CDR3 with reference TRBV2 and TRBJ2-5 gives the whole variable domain EPEVTQTPSHQVTQMGQEVILRCVPISNHLYFYWYRQILGQKVEFLVSFYNNEISEKSEIFDDQFSVERPDGSNFTLKIRSTKLEDSAMYFCASRQDRWGETQYFGPGTRLLVL.

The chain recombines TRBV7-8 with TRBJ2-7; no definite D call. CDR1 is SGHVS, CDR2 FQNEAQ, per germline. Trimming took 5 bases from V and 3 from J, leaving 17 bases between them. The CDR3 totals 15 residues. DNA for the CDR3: TGTGCCAGCAGCCTAGGCCCACGTTCCGGCTACGAGCAGTACTTC. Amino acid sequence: CASSLGPRSGYEQYF. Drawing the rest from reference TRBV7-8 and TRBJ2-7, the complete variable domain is GAGVSQSPRYKVAKRGQDVALRCDPISGHVSLFWYQQALGQGPEFLTYFQNEAQLDKSGLPSDRFFAERPEGSVSTLKIQRTQQEDSAVYLCASSLGPRSGYEQYFGPGTRLTVT.

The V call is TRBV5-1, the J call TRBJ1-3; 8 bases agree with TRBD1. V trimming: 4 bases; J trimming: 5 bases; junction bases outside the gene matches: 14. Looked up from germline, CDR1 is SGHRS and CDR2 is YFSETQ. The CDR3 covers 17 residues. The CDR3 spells CASSTFGQGRHRNTIYF. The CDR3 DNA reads TGCGCCAGCAGCACCTTCGGACAGGGCAGGCACCGAAACACCATATATTTT. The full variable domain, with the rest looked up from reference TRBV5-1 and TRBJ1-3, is KAGVTQTPRYLIKTRGQQVTLSCSPISGHRSVSWYQQTPGQGLQFLFEYFSETQRNKGNFPGRFSGRQFSNSRSEMNVSTLELGDSALYLCASSTFGQGRHRNTIYFGEGSWLTVV.

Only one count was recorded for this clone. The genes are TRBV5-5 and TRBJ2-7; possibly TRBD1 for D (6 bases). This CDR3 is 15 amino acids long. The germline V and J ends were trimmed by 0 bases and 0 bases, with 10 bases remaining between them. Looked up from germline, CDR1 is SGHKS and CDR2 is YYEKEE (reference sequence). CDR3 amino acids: CASSLGRDTSYEQYF. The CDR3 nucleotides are TGTGCCAGCAGCTTGGGACGGGACACCTCCTACGAGCAGTACTTC.

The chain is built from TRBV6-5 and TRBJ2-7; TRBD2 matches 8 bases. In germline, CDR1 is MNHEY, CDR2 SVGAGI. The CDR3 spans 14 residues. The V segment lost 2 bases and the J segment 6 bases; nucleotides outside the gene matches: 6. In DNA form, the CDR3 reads TGTGCCAGCAGTTACATGGACAGCGGGGGCGAGCAGTACTTC. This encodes CASSYMDSGGEQYF.

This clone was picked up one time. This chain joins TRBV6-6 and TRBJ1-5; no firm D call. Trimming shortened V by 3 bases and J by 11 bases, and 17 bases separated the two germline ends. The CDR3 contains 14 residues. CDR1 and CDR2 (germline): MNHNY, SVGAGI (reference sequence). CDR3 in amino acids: CASSYENGGGSQHF. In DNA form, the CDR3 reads TGTGCCAGCAGTTATGAAAATGGAGGCGGGTCCCAGCATTTT.

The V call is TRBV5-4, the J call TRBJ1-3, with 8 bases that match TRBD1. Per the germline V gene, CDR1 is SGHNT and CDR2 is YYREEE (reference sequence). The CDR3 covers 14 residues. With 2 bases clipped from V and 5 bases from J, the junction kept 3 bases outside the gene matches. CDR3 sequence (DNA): TGTGCCAGCAGCTTACAGGGGGTGAGAAACACCATATATTTT. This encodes CASSLQGVRNTIYF.

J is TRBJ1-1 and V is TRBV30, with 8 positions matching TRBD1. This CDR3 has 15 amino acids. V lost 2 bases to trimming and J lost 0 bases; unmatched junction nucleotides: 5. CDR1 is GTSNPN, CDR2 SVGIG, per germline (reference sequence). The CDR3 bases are TGTGCCTGGAGTCCAGGACAGGGCTTGAACACTGAAGCTTTCTTT. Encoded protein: CAWSPGQGLNTEAFF.

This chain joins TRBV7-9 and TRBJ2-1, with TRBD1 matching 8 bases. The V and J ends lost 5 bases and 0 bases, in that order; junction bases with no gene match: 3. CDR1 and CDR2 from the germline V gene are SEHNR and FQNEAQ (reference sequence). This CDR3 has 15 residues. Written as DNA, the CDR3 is TGTGCCAGCAGCCAGGGGGCGAGCTCCTACAATGAGCAGTTCTTC. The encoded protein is CASSQGASSYNEQFF.

CDR3 nucleotide sequence: TGTGCCAGCAGTGAATGGCTTGGCTACACCTTC. Translated: CASSEWLGYTF. V usage is TRBV6-1 and J usage is TRBJ1-2; the D is unclear. Germline V gene data show CDR1 as MNHNS and CDR2 as SASEGT. Trimming removed 2 bases from V and 7 bases from J, with 5 bases in between. The CDR3 extends over 11 amino acids.

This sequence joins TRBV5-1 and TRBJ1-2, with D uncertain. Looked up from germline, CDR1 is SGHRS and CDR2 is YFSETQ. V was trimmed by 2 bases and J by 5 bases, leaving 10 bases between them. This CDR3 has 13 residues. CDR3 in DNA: TGCGCCAGCAGCTTTGAGGCGGATTATGGCTACACCTTC. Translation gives CASSFEADYGYTF.